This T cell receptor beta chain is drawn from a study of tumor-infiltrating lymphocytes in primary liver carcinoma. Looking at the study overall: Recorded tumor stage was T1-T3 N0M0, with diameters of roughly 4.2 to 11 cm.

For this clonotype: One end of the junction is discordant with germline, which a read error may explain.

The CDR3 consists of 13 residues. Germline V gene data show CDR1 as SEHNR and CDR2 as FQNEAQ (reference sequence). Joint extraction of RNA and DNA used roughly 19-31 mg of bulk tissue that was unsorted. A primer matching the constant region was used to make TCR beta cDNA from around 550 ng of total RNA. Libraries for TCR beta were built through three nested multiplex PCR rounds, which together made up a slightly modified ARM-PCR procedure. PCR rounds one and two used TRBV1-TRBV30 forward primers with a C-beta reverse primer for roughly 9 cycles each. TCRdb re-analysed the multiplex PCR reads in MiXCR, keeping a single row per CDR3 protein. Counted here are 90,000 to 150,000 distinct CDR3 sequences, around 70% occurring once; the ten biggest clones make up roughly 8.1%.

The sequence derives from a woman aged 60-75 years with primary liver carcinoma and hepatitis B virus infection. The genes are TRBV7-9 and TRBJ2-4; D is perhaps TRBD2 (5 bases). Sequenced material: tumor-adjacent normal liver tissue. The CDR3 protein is CASIGEAKNIQYF. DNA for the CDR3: TGTGCATCCATCGGGGAAGCCAAAAATATTCAGTACTTC.